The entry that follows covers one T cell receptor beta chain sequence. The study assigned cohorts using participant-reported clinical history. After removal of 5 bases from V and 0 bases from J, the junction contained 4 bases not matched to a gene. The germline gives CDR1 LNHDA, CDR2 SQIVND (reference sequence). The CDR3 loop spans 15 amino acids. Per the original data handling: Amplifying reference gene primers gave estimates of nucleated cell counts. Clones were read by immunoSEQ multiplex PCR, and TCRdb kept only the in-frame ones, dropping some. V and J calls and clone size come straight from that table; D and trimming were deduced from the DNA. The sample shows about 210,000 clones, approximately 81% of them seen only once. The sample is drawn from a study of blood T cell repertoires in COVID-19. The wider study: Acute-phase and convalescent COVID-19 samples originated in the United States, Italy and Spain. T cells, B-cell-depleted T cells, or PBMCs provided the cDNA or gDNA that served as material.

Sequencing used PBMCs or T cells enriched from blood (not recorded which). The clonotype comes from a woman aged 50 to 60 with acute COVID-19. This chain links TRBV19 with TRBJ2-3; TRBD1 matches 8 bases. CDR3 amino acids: CASSPQGASTDTQYF. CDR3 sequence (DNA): TGTGCCAGTAGTCCCCAGGGGGCTAGCACAGATACGCAGTATTTT.